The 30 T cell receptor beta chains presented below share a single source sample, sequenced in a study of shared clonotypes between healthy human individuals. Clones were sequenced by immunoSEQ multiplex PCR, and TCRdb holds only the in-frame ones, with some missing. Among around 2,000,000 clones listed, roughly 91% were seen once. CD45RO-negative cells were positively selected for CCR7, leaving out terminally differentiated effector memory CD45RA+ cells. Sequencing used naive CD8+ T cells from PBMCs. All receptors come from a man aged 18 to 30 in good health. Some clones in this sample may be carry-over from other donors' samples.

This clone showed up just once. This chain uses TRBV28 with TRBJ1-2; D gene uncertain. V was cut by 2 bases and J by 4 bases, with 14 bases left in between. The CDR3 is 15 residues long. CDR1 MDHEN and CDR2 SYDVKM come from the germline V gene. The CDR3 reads CASSLERINTYGYTF. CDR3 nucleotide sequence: TGTGCCAGCAGTTTAGAGCGGATAAATACCTATGGCTACACCTTC.

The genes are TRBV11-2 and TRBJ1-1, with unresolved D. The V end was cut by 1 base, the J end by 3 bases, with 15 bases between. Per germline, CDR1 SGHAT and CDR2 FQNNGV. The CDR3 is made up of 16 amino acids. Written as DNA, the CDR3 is TGTGCCAGCAGCTTAGTCTTTGGAGGATCCGACACTGAAGCTTTCTTT. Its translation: CASSLVFGGSDTEAFF.

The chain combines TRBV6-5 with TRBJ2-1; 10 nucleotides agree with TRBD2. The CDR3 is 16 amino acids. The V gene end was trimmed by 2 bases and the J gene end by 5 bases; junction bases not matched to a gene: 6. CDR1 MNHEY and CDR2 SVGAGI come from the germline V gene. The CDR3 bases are TGTGCCAGCAGTTACCCGACCCTAGCGGGAGACAATGAGCAGTTCTTC. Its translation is CASSYPTLAGDNEQFF.

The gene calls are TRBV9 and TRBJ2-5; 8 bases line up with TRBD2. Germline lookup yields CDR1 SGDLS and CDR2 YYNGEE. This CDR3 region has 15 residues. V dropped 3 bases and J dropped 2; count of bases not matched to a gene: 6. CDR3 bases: TGTGCCAGCAGCGCCCAACTAGCGGCTCAAGAGACCCAGTACTTC. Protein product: CASSAQLAAQETQYF.

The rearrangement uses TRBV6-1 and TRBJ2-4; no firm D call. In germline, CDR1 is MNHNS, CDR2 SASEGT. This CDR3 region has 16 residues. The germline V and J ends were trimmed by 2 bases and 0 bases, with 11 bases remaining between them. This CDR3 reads CASSEKAFVAKNIQYF. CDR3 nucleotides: TGTGCCAGCAGTGAAAAGGCGTTCGTAGCCAAAAACATTCAGTACTTC.

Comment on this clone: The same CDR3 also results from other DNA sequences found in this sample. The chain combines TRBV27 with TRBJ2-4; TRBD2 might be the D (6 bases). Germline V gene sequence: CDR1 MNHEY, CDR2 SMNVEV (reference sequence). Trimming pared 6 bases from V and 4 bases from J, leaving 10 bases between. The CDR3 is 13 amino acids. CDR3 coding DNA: TGTGCCAGCAGCCTCGGGGGAAAAAACATTCAGTACTTC. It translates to CASSLGGKNIQYF.

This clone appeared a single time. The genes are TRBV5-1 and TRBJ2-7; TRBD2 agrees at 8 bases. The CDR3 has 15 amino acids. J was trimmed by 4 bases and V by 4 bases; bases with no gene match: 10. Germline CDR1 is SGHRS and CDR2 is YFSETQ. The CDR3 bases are TGCGCCAGCAGCGGCAGACTAGCGCAACCTTACGAGCAGTACTTC. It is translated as CASSGRLAQPYEQYF.

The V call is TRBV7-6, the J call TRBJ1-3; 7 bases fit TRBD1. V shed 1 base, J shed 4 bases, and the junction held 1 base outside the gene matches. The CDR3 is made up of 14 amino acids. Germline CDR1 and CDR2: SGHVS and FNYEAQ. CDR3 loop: CASSLGDSGNTIYF. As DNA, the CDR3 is TGTGCCAGCAGCTTAGGGGACAGCGGAAACACCATATATTTT.

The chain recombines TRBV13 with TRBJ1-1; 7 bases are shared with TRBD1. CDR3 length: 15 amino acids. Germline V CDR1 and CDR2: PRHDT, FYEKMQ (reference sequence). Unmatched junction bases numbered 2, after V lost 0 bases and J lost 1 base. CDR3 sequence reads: CASSLGRGANTEAFF. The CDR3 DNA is TGTGCCAGCAGCTTAGGCAGGGGGGCGAACACTGAAGCTTTCTTT. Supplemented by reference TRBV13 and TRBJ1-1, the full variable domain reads AAGVIQSPRHLIKEKRETATLKCYPIPRHDTVYWYQQGPGQDPQFLISFYEKMQSDKGSIPDRFSAQQFSDYHSELNMSSLELGDSALYFCASSLGRGANTEAFFGQGTRLTVV.

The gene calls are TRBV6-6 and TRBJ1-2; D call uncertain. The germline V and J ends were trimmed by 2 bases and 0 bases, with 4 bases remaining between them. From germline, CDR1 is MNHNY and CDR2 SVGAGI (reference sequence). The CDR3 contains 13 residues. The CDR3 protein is CASSYATNYGYTF. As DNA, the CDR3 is TGTGCCAGCAGTTACGCAACTAACTATGGCTACACCTTC.

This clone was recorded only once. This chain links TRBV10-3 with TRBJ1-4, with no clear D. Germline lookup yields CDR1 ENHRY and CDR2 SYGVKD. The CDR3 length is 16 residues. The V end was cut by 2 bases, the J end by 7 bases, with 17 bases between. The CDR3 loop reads CAISESRPTRVEKLFF. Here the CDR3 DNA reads TGTGCCATCAGTGAGAGTCGACCCACACGGGTTGAAAAACTGTTTTTT.

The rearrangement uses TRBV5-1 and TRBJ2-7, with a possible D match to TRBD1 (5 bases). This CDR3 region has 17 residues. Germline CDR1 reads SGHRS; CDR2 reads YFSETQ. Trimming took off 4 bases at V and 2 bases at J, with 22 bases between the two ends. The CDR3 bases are TGCGCCAGCAGCACCCTACCAGGGTCGGCGGACCCCTACGAGCAGTACTTC. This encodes CASSTLPGSADPYEQYF.

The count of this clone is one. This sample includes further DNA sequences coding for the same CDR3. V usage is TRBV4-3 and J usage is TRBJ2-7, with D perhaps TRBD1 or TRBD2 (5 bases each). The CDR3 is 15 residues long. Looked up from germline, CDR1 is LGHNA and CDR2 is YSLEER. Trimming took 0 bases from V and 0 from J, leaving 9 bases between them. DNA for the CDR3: TGCGCCAGCAGCCAAGATCCAGGGAGCTCCTACGAGCAGTACTTC. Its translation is CASSQDPGSSYEQYF.

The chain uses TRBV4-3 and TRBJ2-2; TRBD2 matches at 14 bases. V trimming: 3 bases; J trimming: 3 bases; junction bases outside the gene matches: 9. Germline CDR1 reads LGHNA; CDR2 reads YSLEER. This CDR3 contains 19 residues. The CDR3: CASSQPSGLAGGDTGELFF. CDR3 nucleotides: TGCGCCAGCAGCCAGCCCTCAGGACTAGCGGGAGGCGACACCGGGGAGCTGTTTTTT.

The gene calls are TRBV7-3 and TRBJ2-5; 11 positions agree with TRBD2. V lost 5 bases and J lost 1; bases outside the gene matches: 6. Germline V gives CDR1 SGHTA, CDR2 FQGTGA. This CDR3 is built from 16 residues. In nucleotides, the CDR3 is TGTGCCAGCAGCCAAGGGACTAGCGGCTCCCAAGAGACCCAGTACTTC. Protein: CASSQGTSGSQETQYF.

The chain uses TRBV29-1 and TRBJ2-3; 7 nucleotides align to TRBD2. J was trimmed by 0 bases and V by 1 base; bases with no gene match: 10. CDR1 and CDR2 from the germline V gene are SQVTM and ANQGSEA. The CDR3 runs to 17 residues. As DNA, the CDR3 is TGCAGCGTTGAAGTCCCGCTTATTAGCGGGAGCACAGATACGCAGTATTTT. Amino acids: CSVEVPLISGSTDTQYF.

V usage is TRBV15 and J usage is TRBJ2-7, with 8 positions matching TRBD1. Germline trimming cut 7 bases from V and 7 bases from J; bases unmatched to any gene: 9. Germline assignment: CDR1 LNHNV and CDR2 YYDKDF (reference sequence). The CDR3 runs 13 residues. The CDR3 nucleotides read TGTGCCACCAACGCGGACAGGGCGGGGGAGCAGTACTTC. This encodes CATNADRAGEQYF. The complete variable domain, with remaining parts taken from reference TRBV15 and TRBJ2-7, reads DAMVIQNPRYQVTQFGKPVTLSCSQTLNHNVMYWYQQKSSQAPKLLFHYYDKDFNNEADTPDNFQSRRPNTSFCFLDIRSPGLGDTAMYLCATNADRAGEQYFGPGTRLTVT.

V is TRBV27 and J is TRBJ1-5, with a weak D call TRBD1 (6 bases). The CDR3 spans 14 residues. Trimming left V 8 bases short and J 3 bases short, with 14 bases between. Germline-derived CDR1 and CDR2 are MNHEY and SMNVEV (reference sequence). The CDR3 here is CASATTGSNQPQHF. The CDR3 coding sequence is TGTGCCAGCGCAACAACAGGGTCCAATCAGCCCCAGCATTTT.

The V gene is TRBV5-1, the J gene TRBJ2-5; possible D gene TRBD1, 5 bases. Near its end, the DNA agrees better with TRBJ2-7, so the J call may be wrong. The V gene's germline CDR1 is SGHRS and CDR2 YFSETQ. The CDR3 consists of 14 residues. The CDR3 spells CASSVQGFTYEQYF. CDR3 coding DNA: TGCGCCAGCAGTGTGCAGGGCTTTACCTACGAGCAGTACTTC.

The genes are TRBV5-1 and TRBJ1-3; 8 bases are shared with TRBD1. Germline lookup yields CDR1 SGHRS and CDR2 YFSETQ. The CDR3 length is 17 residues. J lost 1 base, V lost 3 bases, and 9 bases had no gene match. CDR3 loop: CASSWGQVPSSGNTIYF. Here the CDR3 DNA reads TGCGCCAGCAGCTGGGGACAGGTCCCGTCTTCTGGAAACACCATATATTTT.

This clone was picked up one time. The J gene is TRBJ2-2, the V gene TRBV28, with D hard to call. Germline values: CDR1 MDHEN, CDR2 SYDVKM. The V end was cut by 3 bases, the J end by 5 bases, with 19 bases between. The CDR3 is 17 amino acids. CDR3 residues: CASSFPGRQEWTGELFF. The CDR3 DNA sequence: TGTGCCAGCAGTTTCCCCGGACGCCAAGAGTGGACCGGGGAGCTGTTTTTT. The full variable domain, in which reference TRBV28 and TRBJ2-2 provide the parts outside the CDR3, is DVKVTQSSRYLVKRTGEKVFLECVQDMDHENMFWYRQDPGLGLRLIYFSYDVKMKEKGDIPEGYSVSREKKERFSLILESASTNQTSMYLCASSFPGRQEWTGELFFGEGSRLTVL.

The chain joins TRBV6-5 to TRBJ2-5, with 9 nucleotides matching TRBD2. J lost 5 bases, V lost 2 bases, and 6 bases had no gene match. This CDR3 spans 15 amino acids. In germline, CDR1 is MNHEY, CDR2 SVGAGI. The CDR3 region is CASSYGREGPETQYF. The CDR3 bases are TGTGCCAGCAGTTACGGGCGGGAGGGCCCCGAGACCCAGTACTTC.

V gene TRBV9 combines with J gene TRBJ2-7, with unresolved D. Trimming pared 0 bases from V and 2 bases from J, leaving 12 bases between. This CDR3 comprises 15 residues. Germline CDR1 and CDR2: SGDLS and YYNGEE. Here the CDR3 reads CASSVGKSKTYEQYF. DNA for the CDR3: TGTGCCAGCAGCGTAGGTAAATCCAAAACCTACGAGCAGTACTTC.

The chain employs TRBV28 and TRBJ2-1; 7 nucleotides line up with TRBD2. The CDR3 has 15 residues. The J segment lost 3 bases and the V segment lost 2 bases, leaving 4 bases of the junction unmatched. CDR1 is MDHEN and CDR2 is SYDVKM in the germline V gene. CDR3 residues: CASSLAREGYNEQFF. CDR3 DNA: TGTGCCAGCAGTTTAGCTAGGGAGGGCTACAATGAGCAGTTCTTC. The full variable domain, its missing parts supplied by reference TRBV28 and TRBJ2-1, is DVKVTQSSRYLVKRTGEKVFLECVQDMDHENMFWYRQDPGLGLRLIYFSYDVKMKEKGDIPEGYSVSREKKERFSLILESASTNQTSMYLCASSLAREGYNEQFFGPGTRLTVL.

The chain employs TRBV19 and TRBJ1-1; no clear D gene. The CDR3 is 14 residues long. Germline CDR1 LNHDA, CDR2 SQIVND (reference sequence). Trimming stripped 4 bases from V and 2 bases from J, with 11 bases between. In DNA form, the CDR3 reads TGTGCCAGTAGTAGTTTCGGGGATAACACTGAAGCTTTCTTT. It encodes CASSSFGDNTEAFF.

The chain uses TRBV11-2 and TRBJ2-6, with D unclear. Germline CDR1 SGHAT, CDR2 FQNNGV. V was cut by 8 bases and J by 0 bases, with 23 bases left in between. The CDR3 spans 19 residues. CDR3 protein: CASSARQADLLSGANVLTF. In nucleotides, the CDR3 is TGTGCCAGCTCGGCCCGGCAGGCAGATCTACTCTCTGGGGCCAACGTCCTGACTTTC.

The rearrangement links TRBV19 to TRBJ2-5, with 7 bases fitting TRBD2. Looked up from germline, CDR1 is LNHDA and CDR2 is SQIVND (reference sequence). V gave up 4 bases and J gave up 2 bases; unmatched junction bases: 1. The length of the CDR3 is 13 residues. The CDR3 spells CASSSGRQETQYF. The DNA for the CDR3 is TGTGCCAGTAGTAGCGGGAGACAAGAGACCCAGTACTTC. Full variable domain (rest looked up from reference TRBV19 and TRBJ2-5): DGGITQSPKYLFRKEGQNVTLSCEQNLNHDAMYWYRQDPGQGLRLIYYSQIVNDFQKGDIAEGYSVSREKKESFPLTVTSAQKNPTAFYLCASSSGRQETQYFGPGTRLLVL.

DNA for the CDR3: TGTGCCAGCAGTTTAATTAGCGGTGCAGCGGGGGAGACCCAGTACTTC. Translating it yields CASSLISGAAGETQYF. The chain couples TRBV27 to TRBJ2-5, with 7 bases matching TRBD2. With V trimmed by 2 bases and J by 5 bases, 11 bases remained unmatched. The germline V gene has CDR1 MNHEY and CDR2 SMNVEV (reference sequence). The CDR3 length is 16 residues.

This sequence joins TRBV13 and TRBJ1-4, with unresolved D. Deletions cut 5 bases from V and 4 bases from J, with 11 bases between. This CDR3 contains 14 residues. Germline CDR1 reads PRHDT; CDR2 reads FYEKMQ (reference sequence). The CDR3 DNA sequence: TGTGCCAGCAGCCCCCCTGGGATTAATGAAAAACTGTTTTTT. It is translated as CASSPPGINEKLFF.

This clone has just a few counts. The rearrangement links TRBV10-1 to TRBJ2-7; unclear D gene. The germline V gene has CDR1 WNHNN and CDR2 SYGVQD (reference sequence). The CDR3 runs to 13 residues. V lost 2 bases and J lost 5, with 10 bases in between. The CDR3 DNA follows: TGCGCCAGCAGTGAGGTGACTGGGGACGAGCAGTACTTC. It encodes CASSEVTGDEQYF.